This T cell receptor (beta chain) derives from a study of OX40 agonist ivuxolimab in advanced cancers. Assay: immunoSEQ multiplex PCR; the TCRdb copy retains only in-frame clones and omits some. This table holds approximately 74,000 clones, around four fifths found once. The V and J ends lost 2 bases and 4 bases, in that order; junction bases with no gene match: 4. This CDR3 is built from 14 residues. The germline gives CDR1 SGHRS, CDR2 YFSETQ. The receptor's source is an adult with an advanced solid tumor such as melanoma, head and neck, liver or kidney cancer. The chain is built from TRBV5-1 and TRBJ1-1; 8 bases line up with TRBD1. This sample comprised CD4+ or CD8+ T cells sorted from blood, obtained in a trial of the OX40 agonist ivuxolimab. The CDR3 bases are TGCGCCAGCAGCTTTCAGGGGGCCAGCACTGAAGCTTTCTTT. Its translation: CASSFQGASTEAFF.